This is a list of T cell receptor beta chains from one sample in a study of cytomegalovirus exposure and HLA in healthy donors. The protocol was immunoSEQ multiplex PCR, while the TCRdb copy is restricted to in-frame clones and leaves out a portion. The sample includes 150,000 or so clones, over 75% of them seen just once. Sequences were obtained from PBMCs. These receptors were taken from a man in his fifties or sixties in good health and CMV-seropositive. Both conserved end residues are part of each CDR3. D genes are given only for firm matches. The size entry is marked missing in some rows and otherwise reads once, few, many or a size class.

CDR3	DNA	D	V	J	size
CASSPIGSGANTIQQFF	TGTGCCAGCAGCCCTATAGGGAGCGGGGCTAATACTATACAGCAGTTCTTC	TRBD2	TRBV25-1	TRBJ2-1	.
CASSHLPKSGSGTDTQYF	TGTGCCAGCTCACATCTCCCCAAAAGCGGGAGTGGCACAGATACGCAGTATTTT	TRBD2	TRBV18	TRBJ2-3	.
CASSSTRIGSGGRETQYF	TGTGCCAGCAGTTCCACCCGCATTGGTAGCGGGGGCCGAGAGACCCAGTACTTC	TRBD2	TRBV27	TRBJ2-5	.
CASSLSRAGEETQYF	TGTGCCAGCAGCTTATCTAGGGCAGGGGAAGAGACCCAGTACTTC	.	TRBV7-9	TRBJ2-5	.
CATSEGRGTGELFF	TGTGCCACCAGTGAGGGGCGCGGGACCGGGGAGCTGTTTTTT	.	TRBV10-3	TRBJ2-2	.
CASSQASGQGREKLFF	TGTGCCAGCAGCCAAGCTTCGGGACAGGGGCGGGAAAAACTGTTTTTT	TRBD1	TRBV16	TRBJ1-4	.
CASSHPGTGELFF	TGCGCCAGCAGCCACCCAGGGACCGGGGAGCTGTTTTTT	.	TRBV4-3	TRBJ2-2	.
CASSLGQRNYGYTF	TGTGCCAGCAGTTTGGGACAGCGGAACTATGGCTACACCTTC	TRBD1	TRBV28	TRBJ1-2	few
CASQGGDLGEQYF	TGTGCCAGTCAGGGAGGGGACCTGGGCGAGCAGTACTTC	TRBD2	TRBV6-5	TRBJ2-7	.
CASRITGNYEQYF	TGCGCCAGCAGAATCACCGGGAACTACGAGCAGTACTTC	.	TRBV5-1	TRBJ2-7	.
CASSPPSGGPTDTQYF	TGTGCCAGCTCACCACCTAGCGGGGGGCCTACAGATACGCAGTATTTT	TRBD2	TRBV18	TRBJ2-3	.
CATRRVLYDNEQFF	TGTGCCACCAGGAGGGTTTTGTATGACAATGAGCAGTTCTTC	.	TRBV6-5	TRBJ2-1	.
CASSLLHLAGVGETQYF	TGCGCCAGCAGCCTCTTACACTTAGCGGGAGTGGGTGAGACCCAGTACTTC	TRBD2	TRBV4-1	TRBJ2-5	.
CASSYEVTGEQFF	TGTGCCAGCAGTTACGAAGTGACGGGTGAGCAGTTCTTC	.	TRBV6-5	TRBJ2-1	.
CASSYSRGGSEKLFF	TGTGCCAGCAGTTACTCCAGGGGCGGGAGTGAAAAACTGTTTTTT	.	TRBV6-5	TRBJ1-4	.
CASSLVAGGPDTQYF	TGCGCCAGCAGCTTGGTAGCGGGAGGGCCAGATACGCAGTATTTT	TRBD2	TRBV5-1	TRBJ2-3	.
CAWSVGAGGGYGSPLHF	TGTGCCTGGAGTGTAGGGGCAGGGGGAGGCTATGGATCACCCCTCCACTTT	TRBD1	TRBV30	TRBJ1-6	once